The 18 T cell receptor beta chains below all came from one sample that was sequenced in a study of post-analysis software for immune sequencing data. Antigens of these TCRs are unknown. The authors incorporated unique molecular identifiers into the TCR beta cDNA libraries. TCRdb used MiXCR to reprocess the PCR reads, holding one entry per CDR3 protein. The table lists over 300,000 distinct CDR3 sequences, approximately 33% of them singletons. General observations from the study: Patients had higher frequencies than controls of roughly five TRBV segments, including TRBV5-6, TRBV5-1 and TRBV20-1.

The sequencing input was blood. Receptor source: a girl aged 5-17 years with multiple sclerosis.

This clonotype was counted between two and nine times. This rearrangement joins TRBV6-5 to TRBJ2-5, with TRBD2 matching 12 bases. V shed 5 bases, J shed 5 bases, and the junction held 9 bases outside the gene matches. The CDR3 sequence is 16 residues long. CDR1 MNHEY and CDR2 SVGAGI come from the germline V gene. The CDR3 DNA is TGTGCCAGCAGTGGCACTAGCGGGGGGAGAAAGGAGACCCAGTACTTC. This sequence encodes CASSGTSGGRKETQYF.

The gene calls are TRBV29-1 and TRBJ2-4, with 9 bases matching TRBD2. The CDR3 is 14 residues long. In germline, CDR1 is SQVTM, CDR2 ANQGSEA. V lost 4 bases, J lost 6 bases, and 7 bases stayed unmatched. CDR3 DNA sequence: TGCAGCGTTGCTAGAAAGACTAGCGGAAACATTCAGTACTTC. Translation: CSVARKTSGNIQYF.

This clonotype was picked up a small number of times. The rearrangement uses TRBV7-2 and TRBJ2-5, with 8 bases aligning to TRBD1. CDR1 is SGHTA, CDR2 FQGNSA, per germline. J lost 5 bases, V lost 5 bases, and 10 bases had no gene match. The CDR3 is 15 residues long. The CDR3 sequence: CASSPSGQGVETQYF. In DNA form, the CDR3 reads TGTGCCAGCAGCCCTTCCGGACAGGGCGTGGAGACCCAGTACTTC.

This clonotype was detected only a few times. The genes are TRBV6-1 and TRBJ1-2; D is ambiguous. V dropped 0 bases and J dropped 3 bases, with 17 bases sitting between them. Germline V gene sequence: CDR1 MNHNS, CDR2 SASEGT. This CDR3 has 17 amino acids. The CDR3 protein is CASSEALGRADDYGYTF. The CDR3 region has the DNA TGTGCCAGCAGTGAAGCCCTTGGCCGGGCCGACGACTATGGCTACACCTTC.

This chain connects TRBV12-3 or TRBV12-4 to TRBJ2-5, with 8 nucleotides matching TRBD2. The CDR3 covers 16 residues. V lost 4 bases to trimming and J lost 5 bases; unmatched junction nucleotides: 12. CDR3 sequence reads: CASSSRTGGGKETQYF. The CDR3 DNA sequence: TGTGCCAGCAGTTCCAGGACTGGCGGGGGGAAGGAGACCCAGTACTTC.

This clonotype was counted between two and nine times. The rearrangement links TRBV4-1 to TRBJ1-6, with D possibly matching TRBD1 (6 bases). This CDR3 spans 18 amino acids. Trimming took off 4 bases at V and 8 bases at J, with 24 bases between the two ends. CDR1 and CDR2 (germline): MGHRA, YSYEKL. DNA for the CDR3: TGCGCCAGCAGCCTTCAAACTCCGGGACGGGGGGCGGATTCACCCCTCCACTTT. It translates to CASSLQTPGRGADSPLHF.

The chain combines TRBV5-6 with TRBJ2-7, with 7 bases lining up with TRBD1. Germline CDR1 and CDR2: SGHDT and YYEEEE. V lost 4 bases, J lost 2 bases, and 9 bases stayed unmatched. This CDR3 comprises 15 residues. CDR3 loop: CASSQRTGITYEQYF. CDR3 in DNA: TGTGCCAGCAGCCAGAGGACAGGAATAACCTACGAGCAGTACTTC.

This clonotype showed up just a few times. The rearrangement links TRBV7-2 to TRBJ2-4, with D tentatively TRBD2 (6 bases). V was trimmed by 5 bases and J by 0 bases, leaving 8 bases between them. The germline gives CDR1 SGHTA, CDR2 FQGNSA. The CDR3 is 14 residues long. This CDR3 is CASSGGTAKNIQYF. The CDR3 nucleotides are TGTGCCAGCAGCGGCGGGACAGCCAAAAACATTCAGTACTTC.

This clonotype was recorded once. This chain links TRBV4-1 with TRBJ2-7; 8 bases fit TRBD1. TRBJ2-5 explains the end of the DNA better; the J call may be wrong. There are 15 residues in the CDR3. Germline V gene data show CDR1 as MGHRA and CDR2 as YSYEKL. The CDR3 here is CASSPDRVGDETQYF. The DNA of the CDR3 is TGCGCCAGCAGCCCGGACAGGGTAGGGGACGAGACCCAGTACTTC.

This chain's CDR3 is CSARVGATWDKTQYF. CDR3 nucleotide sequence: TGCAGTGCTAGAGTGGGAGCGACTTGGGACAAGACCCAGTACTTC. The chain joins TRBV20-1 to TRBJ2-7; D might be TRBD1 (6 bases). The end of the DNA is better explained by TRBJ2-5, so the J call may be wrong. CDR1 DFQATT and CDR2 SNEGSKA come from the germline V gene (reference sequence). The CDR3 totals 15 residues.

The V call is TRBV11-2, the J call TRBJ2-5, with TRBD2 as a possible D gene (7 bases). Germline-derived CDR1 and CDR2 are SGHAT and FQNNGV. Trimming took off 0 bases at V and 5 bases at J, with 10 bases between the two ends. The CDR3 extends over 14 amino acids. The CDR3: CASSLEGGAETQYF. The CDR3 DNA follows: TGTGCCAGCAGCTTAGAGGGGGGGGCGGAGACCCAGTACTTC.

The chain links TRBV3-1 to TRBJ1-5; 8 bases agree with TRBD1. Per germline, CDR1 LGHDT and CDR2 YNNKEL (reference sequence). The CDR3 covers 15 residues. The ends lost 4 bases at V and 6 bases at J; junction bases unmatched: 8. CDR3 in amino acids: CASSPRTGSGQPQHF. The CDR3, as DNA: TGTGCCAGCAGCCCGAGGACAGGGTCAGGTCAGCCCCAGCATTTT.

This sequence joins TRBV7-9 and TRBJ2-5; a weak D match, TRBD1 (6 bases). Germline CDR1 reads SEHNR; CDR2 reads FQNEAQ (reference sequence). V lost 3 bases, J lost 4 bases, and 15 bases lay in between. The CDR3 has 15 residues. CDR3 nucleotides: TGTGCCAGCAGCTTCTGGACAGATCGGGCAGAGACCCAGTACTTC. This translates into CASSFWTDRAETQYF.

At least ten counts were recorded for this clonotype. At one end the junction does not follow the germline gene, possibly because of a read error. J is TRBJ2-5 and V is TRBV12-3 or TRBV12-4; TRBD2 agrees at 10 bases. The CDR3 runs 14 residues. The CDR3 DNA reads TGTGCCAGCAGTCTAGCGGGGGTCCAAGAGACCCAGTACTTC. This codes for CASSLAGVQETQYF.

In this sample, this clonotype turned up a few times. The chain carries TRBV12-3 or TRBV12-4 and TRBJ2-3, with D perhaps TRBD1 (5 bases). Trimming pared 3 bases from V and 6 bases from J, leaving 13 bases between. CDR3 length: 14 amino acids. The CDR3 nucleotides read TGTGCCAGCAGTTTCCCAGGGCTACCGGATACGCAGTATTTT. Translated: CASSFPGLPDTQYF.

This clonotype has a handful of counts. A much larger clone sits a single nucleotide away, making a read error possible. The chain links TRBV6-1 to TRBJ2-7; weak D call: TRBD1 (6 bases). CDR1 and CDR2 (germline): MNHNS, SASEGT. The V end lost 4 bases, the J end lost 2 bases, and 18 bases lay between the germline ends. This CDR3 has 16 residues. CDR3 residues: CASSATRTGPTYEQYF. The CDR3 DNA is TGTGCCAGCAGTGCGACTCGAACAGGGCCGACCTACGAGCAGTACTTC.

V usage is TRBV6-2 or TRBV6-3 and J usage is TRBJ2-5; no clear D gene. The V end lost 5 bases, the J end lost 5 bases, and 9 bases lay between the germline ends. The germline V gene encodes CDR1 MNHEY and CDR2 SVGEGT. The CDR3 loop spans 12 amino acids. CDR3: CASSTVPETQYF. CDR3 coding DNA: TGTGCCAGCAGTACGGTTCCGGAGACCCAGTACTTC.

This clonotype was observed a few times. This chain uses TRBV3-1 with TRBJ2-7; 12 nucleotides align to TRBD2. The CDR3 contains 16 residues. Trimming cost V 3 bases and J 2 bases; bases outside gene matches: 5. In germline, CDR1 is LGHDT, CDR2 YNNKEL (reference sequence). CDR3 nucleotide sequence: TGTGCCAGCAGCCACCTAGCGGGGGGGCCCCCCTACGAGCAGTACTTC. Translation: CASSHLAGGPPYEQYF.